This is a list of T cell receptor beta chains from one sample in a study of blood T cell repertoires in COVID-19. Using immunoSEQ multiplex PCR, the repertoire was profiled, and TCRdb retains in-frame clones only, with some absent. The profile covers more than 300,000 clones, with 86% appearing a single time and 1.5% to 2% taken by the ten largest. Source material: peripheral blood. These receptors were collected from a woman aged 45-60 years with acute or convalescent COVID-19. Each CDR3 is given with its conserved first and last residue. D genes are given only for firm matches. Size values are once, few and many counts, or a class for expanded clones, and some rows have none.

TRBJ1-1,NA,TRBV25-1,NA,CASSDRVLNTEAFF,TGTGCCAGCAGTGATCGCGTATTGAACACTGAAGCTTTCTTT
TRBJ2-7,TRBD2,TRBV27,NA,CASTPLGLAGPSYEQYF,TGTGCCAGCACCCCCCTGGGACTAGCGGGCCCCTCCTACGAGCAGTACTTC
TRBJ2-1,TRBD1,TRBV7-2,NA,CASSLGVGQTYNEQFF,TGTGCCAGCAGCTTAGGCGTGGGACAGACCTACAATGAGCAGTTCTTC
TRBJ2-5,NA,TRBV19,NA,CASAGEGWQETQYF,TGTGCCAGTGCAGGGGAAGGGTGGCAAGAGACCCAGTACTTC
TRBJ1-2,TRBD1,TRBV11-2,NA,CASSDRDRGGKGYTF,TGTGCCAGCAGCGACCGGGACAGGGGAGGAAAAGGCTACACCTTC
TRBJ2-7,TRBD1,TRBV12-3/TRBV12-4,NA,CASSQGGTVQYF,TGTGCCAGCAGCCAAGGGGGCACGGTGCAGTACTTC
TRBJ2-2,TRBD2,TRBV7-3,NA,CASSRLGTSPTGELFF,TGTGCCAGCAGCCGCCTCGGGACTAGCCCCACCGGGGAGCTGTTTTTT
TRBJ1-3,NA,TRBV30,NA,CAWTLGNTIYF,TGTGCCTGGACTCTCGGAAACACCATATATTTT
TRBJ2-7,TRBD2,TRBV6-2/TRBV6-3,once,CASSWTSGTYEQYF,TGTGCCAGCAGCTGGACTAGCGGGACCTACGAGCAGTACTTC
TRBJ1-2,TRBD1,TRBV5-1,NA,CASSLESGTGGLYGYTF,TGCGCCAGCAGCTTGGAAAGTGGGACAGGGGGACTCTATGGCTACACCTTC
TRBJ1-1,TRBD1,TRBV7-2,NA,CASSPSGTGDAFF,TGTGCCAGCAGCCCGTCCGGGACAGGTGATGCTTTCTTT
TRBJ2-7,NA,TRBV19,NA,CASSIDSSSSSYEQYF,TGTGCCAGTAGTATCGATTCTAGTTCAAGCTCCTACGAGCAGTACTTC
TRBJ2-2,TRBD1,TRBV5-4,NA,CASSFGQGVSNTGELFF,TGTGCCAGCAGCTTTGGACAGGGGGTCTCAAACACCGGGGAGCTGTTTTTT
TRBJ1-5,TRBD1,TRBV28,NA,CASNTPPGQVNQPQHF,TGTGCCAGCAATACTCCCCCGGGACAGGTGAATCAGCCCCAGCATTTT
TRBJ2-7,NA,TRBV3-1/TRBV3-2,NA,CASSQEVKHHEQYF,TGTGCCAGCAGCCAAGAAGTGAAGCACCACGAGCAGTACTTC
TRBJ2-3,TRBD2,TRBV10-3,NA,CAISTSGRANTDTQYF,TGTGCCATCAGTACTAGCGGGAGGGCCAACACAGATACGCAGTATTTT
TRBJ2-7,TRBD2,TRBV18,NA,CASSPAGVSHEQYF,TGTGCCAGCTCACCGGCGGGAGTAAGTCACGAGCAGTACTTC
TRBJ2-3,TRBD1,TRBV3-1/TRBV3-2,NA,CASSQGDRETDTQYF,TGTGCCAGCAGCCAAGGGGACAGGGAGACAGATACGCAGTATTTT
TRBJ2-2,NA,TRBV7-6,few,CASSPGVGANTGELFF,TGTGCCAGCAGCCCCGGTGTGGGCGCGAACACCGGGGAGCTGTTTTTT
TRBJ2-1,NA,TRBV13,NA,CASSLGGHSSYNEQFF,TGTGCCAGCAGCTTAGGGGGGCACTCGTCCTACAATGAGCAGTTCTTC
TRBJ1-2,NA,TRBV5-4,once,CASTREGGGGYTF,TGTGCCAGCACAAGAGAGGGTGGCGGCGGCTACACCTTC
TRBJ1-1,NA,TRBV28,NA,CASSLFRTEAFF,TGTGCCAGCAGTTTATTCAGGACTGAAGCTTTCTTT
TRBJ2-7,NA,TRBV28,NA,CASSFSPLMRDPSYEQYF,TGTGCCAGCAGTTTTTCCCCACTCATGAGGGATCCTTCCTACGAGCAGTACTTC
TRBJ1-5,TRBD1,TRBV24-1,NA,CATSASGQSFNQPQHF,TGTGCCACCAGTGCCTCGGGACAGTCTTTTAATCAGCCCCAGCATTTT